The following is a T cell receptor (beta chain) sequence with its context. Its cognate antigen has yet to be identified. No much larger clone exists at a distance of one base, and base qualities are not known. These data come from a study of human T cells and chemical hapten exposure (dated by TCRdb to about 2021). Describing the broader study: For sensitization, 2% DPC in acetone was applied to an approximately 2 cm by approximately 2 cm area of upper inner arm skin. Throughout the study period of around 25 weeks, patients also received therapeutic DPC doses to the scalp every week. Patch tests used Finn chambers with 0.01% DPC on the upper back, scored after 6 days by International Contact Dermatitis Research Group standards. Alopecia areata with under or over 50% scalp involvement, alopecia totalis and alopecia universalis were represented in the patient cohort, which was mostly female. Libraries were pooled for sequencing, and per-sample TCR yields varied mainly because of small differences in library volumes within the pool. The study tracked peripheral blood TCR repertoire changes in vivo during primary and secondary sensitization to the hapten diphenylcyclopropenone (DPC) in alopecia patients. Blood samples were taken from patients before sensitization (week 0) and then at 2, 6 and about 24 weeks after DPC sensitization. For TCR sequencing, blood came from over 25 alopecia patients at anywhere from one to four time points (pre-sensitization, 2, 6 and 24 weeks). The paper's findings and limits, for the study overall: DPC sensitization did not change how many TCRs were above 1 in 1000 frequency, and no evidence was found of alterations in global repertoire structure. After repeated subsampling, the strength of the expansion versus patch-test correlation and the threshold at which it became significant changed. A positive correlation was found between the number of PT1 expanded TCRs and patch test score, with significance reached at thresholds 8, 16 and 32 but not 4. Compared with pre-sensitization or healthy control sets, expanded TCRs formed significantly more large CDR3 similarity clusters, which is consistent with antigen-driven responses. All patients had alopecia, a presumed autoimmune disease, so their immune response might differ from that of healthy individuals.

The CDR3 starts with the cysteine, ends with the phenylalanine, and has 17 residues. CDR3 DNA is the only sequence kept; it has 51 bases, read in frame from the first base. Relative to germline, V is missing 5 bases and J is missing 4 bases, with 11 bases of the junction outside any gene match. CDR1 and CDR2 were assigned from the germline V gene as SNHLY and FYNNEI. The time point label, as the study defines it: patch test 3, about 24 weeks after DPC sensitization. The treatment or condition label on this specimen signifies: therapeutic diphenylcyclopropenone sensitization with weekly scalp DPC. Blood at each patch-test visit was drawn before the patch test was applied. To be eligible, patients had to be aged 18 to 70, diagnosed with alopecia and judged suitable for DPC therapy, while pregnant patients were excluded. Total RNA was extracted from unfractionated whole blood collected in Tempus Blood RNA tubes.

The library was prepared using RACE. TCRdb shows the sequencer as NextSeq 500. During library preparation, unique molecular identifiers were attached to individual cDNA molecules so that TCRs could be counted quantitatively and reproducibly. For every blood RNA sample, sequencing covered both the TCR alpha and TCR beta chains. As for how the authors treated the data: A median of roughly 100,000 TCRs per sample was observed, with a range of 23,224 to 690,600. The Decombinator software suite was used to annotate V, J and CDR3 in the TCR reads. For PS versus PT1 abundance plots, all samples were subsampled to the same number of TCRs (28,000). TCRs were defined as expanded if absent before sensitization and observed at least eight times at the 2-week time point. The raw public reads went through TCRdb reprocessing: fastp at Q25, MiXCR clone calling, in-frame beta chains kept. Every CDR3 protein is listed once, alongside the most common genes and DNA of its rows. The V and J calls follow TCRdb's processing rather than the paper's. The sample contains over 150,000 distinct CDR3 sequences, 25% to 35% of them found a single time. The ten largest make up under 2.5% of the sample.

The chain is assembled from TRBV2 and TRBJ2-3, with TRBD2 matching 11 junction bases. This receptor was identified in a woman younger than 35 with alopecia areata. Some clones in this sample may be carry-over from other donors' samples. This specimen was whole blood, taken in connection with sensitization to the hapten diphenylcyclopropenone (DPC). The bases are TGTGCCAGCAGTAACCTCCTAGCGGGGGGTACGGCAGATACGCAGTATTTT. This encodes CASSNLLAGGTADTQYF.